This T cell receptor (beta chain) was recorded in a study of cytomegalovirus exposure and HLA in healthy donors. A multiplex PCR was run with 60 Vbeta primers and 13 Jbeta primers. How the authors handled the data: Around 11 million of tens of millions of unique TCR beta chains were shared, per a later count. Method: immunoSEQ multiplex PCR; TCRdb's copy keeps in-frame clones and lacks some. V, J and clone size derive from that table, while D and trimming were established from the DNA sequence. Of around 200,000 clones in the sample, 85% are singletons; the top ten hold 2% to 2.5%. Of note for this clone: Antigen: not known.

At collection, donors were nominally healthy, but unrecorded immune exposures were probable. Study-wide results and caveats: Sequencing artifact likely explains a cluster of highly shared sequence variants.

The CDR3 length is 13 residues. Germline-derived CDR1 and CDR2 are GTSNPN and SVGIG (reference sequence). V was clipped by 2 bases and J by 1 base, with 8 bases between them. Sequenced sample: PBMCs. V and J are TRBV30 and TRBJ1-1; a weak D match, TRBD1 (5 bases). The clonotype originates from a woman in her 50s in good health and CMV-seronegative. CDR3: CAWSFQGNTEAFF. The CDR3 DNA is TGTGCCTGGAGTTTTCAGGGGAACACTGAAGCTTTCTTT.